The source of this T cell receptor beta chain is a study of T cell changes during pregnancy in multiple sclerosis. Sequenced by immunoSEQ multiplex PCR; TCRdb stores in-frame clones only, minus some. The table lists roughly 38,000 clones, around 92% of them singletons. Trimming cost V 3 bases and J 8 bases; bases outside gene matches: 5. The germline V gene has CDR1 SGHRS and CDR2 YFSETQ. CDR3 size: 14 residues. Sequences were derived from CD8+ T cells from peripheral blood mononuclear cells, sampled before pregnancy. The receptor's source is a female donor with multiple sclerosis, enrolled in a pregnancy study. V usage is TRBV5-1 and J usage is TRBJ1-1; 12 bases match TRBD1. The CDR3: CASSWGTGGFEAFF. In DNA form, the CDR3 reads TGCGCCAGCAGCTGGGGGACAGGGGGCTTCGAAGCTTTCTTT.